Below, one T cell receptor beta chain is given with its context. Its antigen is unknown. The data originate from a study of cytomegalovirus exposure and HLA in healthy donors. Study information: Early released data had tens of millions of unique TCRs, all coming from HLA-typed donors. Broader study findings: A few CMV-associated chains were confirmed in vitro to be specific for CMV antigens. Later analysis identified a missense DCLRE1C variant that was linked to TCR beta V- and J-gene trimming.

V lost 5 bases and J 9 bases, leaving 17 bases between the germline ends. The germline V gene encodes CDR1 LNHDA and CDR2 SQIVND (reference sequence). The CDR3 spans 15 residues. Primers included in the PCR were 60 Vbeta and 13 Jbeta primers. This table comes from immunoSEQ multiplex PCR, and its TCRdb copy is limited to in-frame clones, with some not included. The profile shows about 98,000 clones, 75% to 85% of them singletons. Likely unrecorded immune exposures existed in these nominally healthy donors. The sample comprised PBMCs. This chain connects TRBV19 to TRBJ1-6; tentatively, D is TRBD1 (6 bases). The sequence came from a man in his late teens or twenties in good health and CMV-seropositive. The CDR3 is CASSLGRQESSPLHF. In DNA, the CDR3 is TGTGCCAGTAGTCTAGGGAGACAGGAAAGTTCACCCCTCCACTTT.